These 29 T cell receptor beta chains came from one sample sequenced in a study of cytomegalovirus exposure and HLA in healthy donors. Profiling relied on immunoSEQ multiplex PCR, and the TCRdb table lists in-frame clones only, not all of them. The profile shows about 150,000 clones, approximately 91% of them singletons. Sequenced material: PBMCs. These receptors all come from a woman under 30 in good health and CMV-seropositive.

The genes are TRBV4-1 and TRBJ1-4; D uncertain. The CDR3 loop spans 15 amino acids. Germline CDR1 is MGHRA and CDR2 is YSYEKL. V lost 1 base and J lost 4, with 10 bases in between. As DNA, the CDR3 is TGCGCCAGCAGCCAAGGAGGCAGATATAATGAAAAACTGTTTTTT. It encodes CASSQGGRYNEKLFF.

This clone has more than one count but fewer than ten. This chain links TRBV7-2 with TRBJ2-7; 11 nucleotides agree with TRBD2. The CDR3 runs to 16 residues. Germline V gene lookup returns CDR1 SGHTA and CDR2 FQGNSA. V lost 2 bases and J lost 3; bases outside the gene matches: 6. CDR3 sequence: CASSLLAGGPDYEQYF. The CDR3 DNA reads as TGTGCCAGCAGCTTATTAGCGGGAGGGCCGGACTACGAGCAGTACTTC.

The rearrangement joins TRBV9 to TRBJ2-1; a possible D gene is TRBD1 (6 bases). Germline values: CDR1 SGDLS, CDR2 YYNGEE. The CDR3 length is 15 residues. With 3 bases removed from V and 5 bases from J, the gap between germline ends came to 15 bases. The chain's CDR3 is CASSATGTRNNEQFF. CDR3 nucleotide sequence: TGTGCCAGCAGCGCCACCGGGACAAGAAACAATGAGCAGTTCTTC.

The CDR3 DNA is TGTGCCAGCAGTTGGCTAGCGAGGGCCGGGGAGCTGTTTTTT. Protein: CASSWLARAGELFF. The rearrangement links TRBV28 to TRBJ2-2; D perhaps matches TRBD2 (6 bases). With 4 bases removed from V and 6 bases from J, the gap between germline ends came to 12 bases. Germline CDR1 and CDR2: MDHEN and SYDVKM. The CDR3 length is 14 residues.

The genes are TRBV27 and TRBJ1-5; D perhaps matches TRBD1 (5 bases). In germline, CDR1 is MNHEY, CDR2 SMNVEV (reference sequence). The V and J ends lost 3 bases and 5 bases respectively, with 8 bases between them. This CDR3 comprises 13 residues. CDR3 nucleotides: TGTGCCAGCAGTTTGGCAGGGCATCAGCCCCAGCATTTT. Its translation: CASSLAGHQPQHF.

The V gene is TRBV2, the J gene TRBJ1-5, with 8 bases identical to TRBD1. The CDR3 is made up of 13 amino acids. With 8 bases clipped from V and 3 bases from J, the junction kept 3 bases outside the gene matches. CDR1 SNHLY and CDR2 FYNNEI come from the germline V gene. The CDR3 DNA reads TGTGCCAGCCAGGACAGGGACAATCAGCCCCAGCATTTT. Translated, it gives CASQDRDNQPQHF.

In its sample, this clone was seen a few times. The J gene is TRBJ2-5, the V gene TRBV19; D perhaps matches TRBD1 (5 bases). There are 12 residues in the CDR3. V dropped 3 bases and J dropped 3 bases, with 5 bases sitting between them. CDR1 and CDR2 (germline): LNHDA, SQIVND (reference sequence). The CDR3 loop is CASSMDKETQYF. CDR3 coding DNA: TGTGCCAGTAGTATGGACAAAGAGACCCAGTACTTC.

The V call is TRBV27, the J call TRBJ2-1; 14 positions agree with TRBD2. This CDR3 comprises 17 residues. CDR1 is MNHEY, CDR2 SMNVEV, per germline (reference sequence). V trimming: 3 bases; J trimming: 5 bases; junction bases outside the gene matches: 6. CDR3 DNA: TGTGCCAGCAGTTTCGGGACTAGCGGGAGTATCCACAATGAGCAGTTCTTC. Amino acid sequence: CASSFGTSGSIHNEQFF.

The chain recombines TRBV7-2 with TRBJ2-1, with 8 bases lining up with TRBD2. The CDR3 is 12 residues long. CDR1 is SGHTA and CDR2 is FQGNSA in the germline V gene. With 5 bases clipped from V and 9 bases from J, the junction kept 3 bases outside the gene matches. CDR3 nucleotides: TGTGCCAGCAGCCTGCTAGCGGGTGAGCAGTTCTTC. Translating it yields CASSLLAGEQFF.

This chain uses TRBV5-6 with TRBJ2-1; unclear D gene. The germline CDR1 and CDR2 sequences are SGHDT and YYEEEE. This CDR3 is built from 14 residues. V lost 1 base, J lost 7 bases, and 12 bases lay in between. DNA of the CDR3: TGTGCCAGCAGCTTGACTCTCCGCGAAAATGAGCAGTTCTTC. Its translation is CASSLTLRENEQFF.

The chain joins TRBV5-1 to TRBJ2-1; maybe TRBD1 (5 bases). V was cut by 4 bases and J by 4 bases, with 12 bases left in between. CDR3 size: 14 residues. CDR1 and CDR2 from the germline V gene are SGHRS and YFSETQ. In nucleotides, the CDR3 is TGCGCCAGCAGCGTACAGGACGGTTACAATGAGCAGTTCTTC. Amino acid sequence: CASSVQDGYNEQFF.

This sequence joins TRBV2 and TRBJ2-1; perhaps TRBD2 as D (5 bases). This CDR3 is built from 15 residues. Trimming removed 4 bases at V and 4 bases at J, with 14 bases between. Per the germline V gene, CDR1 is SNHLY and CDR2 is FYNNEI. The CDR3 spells CASSGETNPYNEQFF. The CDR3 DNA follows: TGTGCCAGCAGTGGGGAGACTAACCCGTACAATGAGCAGTTCTTC.

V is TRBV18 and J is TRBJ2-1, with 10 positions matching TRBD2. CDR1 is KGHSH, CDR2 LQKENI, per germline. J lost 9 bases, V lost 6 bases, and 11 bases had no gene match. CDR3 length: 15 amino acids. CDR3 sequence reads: CASSPGLAGDPEQFF. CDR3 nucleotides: TGTGCCAGCTCTCCGGGGCTAGCGGGAGATCCTGAGCAGTTCTTC.

CDR3 loop: CASSLVSGGAGREQYF. The CDR3 DNA is TGTGCCAGCAGCTTAGTGAGCGGGGGCGCAGGACGGGAGCAGTACTTC. V usage is TRBV7-8 and J usage is TRBJ2-7; TRBD2 agrees at 8 bases. The CDR3 covers 16 residues. J gave up 7 bases and V 1 base, and 12 bases lay outside the gene matches. CDR1 and CDR2 (germline): SGHVS, FQNEAQ. Using reference TRBV7-8 and TRBJ2-7 for the parts outside the CDR3, the full variable domain is GAGVSQSPRYKVAKRGQDVALRCDPISGHVSLFWYQQALGQGPEFLTYFQNEAQLDKSGLPSDRFFAERPEGSVSTLKIQRTQQEDSAVYLCASSLVSGGAGREQYFGPGTRLTVT.

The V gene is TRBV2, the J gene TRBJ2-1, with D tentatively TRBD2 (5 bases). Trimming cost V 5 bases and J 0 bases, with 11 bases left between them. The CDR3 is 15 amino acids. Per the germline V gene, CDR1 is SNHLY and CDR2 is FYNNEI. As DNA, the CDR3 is TGTGCCAGCAGTCTAGCCCAAAGCTCCTACAATGAGCAGTTCTTC. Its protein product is CASSLAQSSYNEQFF.

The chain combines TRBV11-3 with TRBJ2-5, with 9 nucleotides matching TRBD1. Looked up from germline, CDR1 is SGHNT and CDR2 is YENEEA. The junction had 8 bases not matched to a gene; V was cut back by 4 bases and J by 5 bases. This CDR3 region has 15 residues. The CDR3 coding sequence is TGTGCCAGCAGCTCTCCGACAGGGGGGTACGAGACCCAGTACTTC. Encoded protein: CASSSPTGGYETQYF.

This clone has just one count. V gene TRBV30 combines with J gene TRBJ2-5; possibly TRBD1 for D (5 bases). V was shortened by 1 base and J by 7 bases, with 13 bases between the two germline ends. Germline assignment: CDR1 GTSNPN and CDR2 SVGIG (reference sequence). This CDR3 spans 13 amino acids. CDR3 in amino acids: CAWSGQSQVTQYF. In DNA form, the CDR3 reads TGTGCCTGGAGTGGTCAGTCACAGGTGACCCAGTACTTC.

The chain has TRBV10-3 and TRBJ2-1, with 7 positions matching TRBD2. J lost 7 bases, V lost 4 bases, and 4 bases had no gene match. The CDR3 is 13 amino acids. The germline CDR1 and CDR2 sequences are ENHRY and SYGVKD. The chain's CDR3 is CAISGREMNEQFF. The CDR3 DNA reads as TGTGCCATCAGTGGGCGGGAGATGAATGAGCAGTTCTTC.

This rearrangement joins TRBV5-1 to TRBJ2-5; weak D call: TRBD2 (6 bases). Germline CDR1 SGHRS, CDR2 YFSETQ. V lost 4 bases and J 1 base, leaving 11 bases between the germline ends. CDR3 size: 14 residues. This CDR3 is CASSNRDFQETQYF. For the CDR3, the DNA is TGCGCCAGCAGCAACCGGGACTTCCAAGAGACCCAGTACTTC.

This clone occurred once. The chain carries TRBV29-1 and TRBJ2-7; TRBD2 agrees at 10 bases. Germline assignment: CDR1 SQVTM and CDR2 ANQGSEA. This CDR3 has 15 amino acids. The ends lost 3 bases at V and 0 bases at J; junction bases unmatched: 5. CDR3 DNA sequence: TGCAGCGTTGAGGGGACTAGCGTCAACTCCTACGAGCAGTACTTC. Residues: CSVEGTSVNSYEQYF.

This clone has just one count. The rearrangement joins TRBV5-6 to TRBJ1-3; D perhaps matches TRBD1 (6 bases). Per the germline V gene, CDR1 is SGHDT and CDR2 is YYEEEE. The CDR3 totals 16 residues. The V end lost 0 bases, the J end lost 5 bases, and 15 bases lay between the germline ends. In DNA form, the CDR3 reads TGTGCCAGCAGCTTGGAGTTAGGGGGAGCGAGAAACACCATATATTTT. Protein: CASSLELGGARNTIYF.

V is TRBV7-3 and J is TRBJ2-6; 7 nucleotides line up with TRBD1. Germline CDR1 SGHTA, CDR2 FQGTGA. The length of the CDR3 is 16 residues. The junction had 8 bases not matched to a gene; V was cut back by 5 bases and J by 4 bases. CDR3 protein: CASSPTPGQGANVLTF. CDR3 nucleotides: TGTGCCAGCAGCCCAACTCCGGGACAGGGGGCCAACGTCCTGACTTTC.

The CDR3 bases are TGTGCCAGCCTGGACTGGAGCTCCTACGAGCAGTACTTC. This gives the protein CASLDWSSYEQYF. The rearrangement joins TRBV6-5 to TRBJ2-7, with D possibly TRBD2 on 5 matching bases. Germline values: CDR1 MNHEY, CDR2 SVGAGI. CDR3 length: 13 amino acids. The V and J ends lost 8 bases and 0 bases respectively, with 11 bases between them.

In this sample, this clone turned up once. The CDR3: CASSLIGTSGINNNEQFF. The CDR3 DNA sequence: TGTGCCAGTAGTCTAATCGGGACTAGCGGGATCAACAACAATGAGCAGTTCTTC. The chain combines TRBV19 with TRBJ2-1, with 13 positions matching TRBD2. This CDR3 is 18 amino acids long. Looked up from germline, CDR1 is LNHDA and CDR2 is SQIVND (reference sequence). With V trimmed by 5 bases and J by 5 bases, 12 bases remained unmatched.

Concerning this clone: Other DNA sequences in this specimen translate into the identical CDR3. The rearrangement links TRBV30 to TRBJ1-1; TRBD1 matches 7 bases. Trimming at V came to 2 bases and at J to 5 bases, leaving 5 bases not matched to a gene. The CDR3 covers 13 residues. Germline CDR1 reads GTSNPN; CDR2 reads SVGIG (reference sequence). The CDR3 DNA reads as TGTGCCTGGAGTAGACAGGGTCGGACTGAAGCTTTCTTT. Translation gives CAWSRQGRTEAFF.

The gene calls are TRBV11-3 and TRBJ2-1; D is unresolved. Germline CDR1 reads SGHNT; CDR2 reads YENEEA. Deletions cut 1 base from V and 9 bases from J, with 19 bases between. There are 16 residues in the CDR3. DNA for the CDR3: TGTGCCAGCAGCTTAGTATTTTTTAGCAACCCCACTGAGCAGTTCTTC. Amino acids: CASSLVFFSNPTEQFF.

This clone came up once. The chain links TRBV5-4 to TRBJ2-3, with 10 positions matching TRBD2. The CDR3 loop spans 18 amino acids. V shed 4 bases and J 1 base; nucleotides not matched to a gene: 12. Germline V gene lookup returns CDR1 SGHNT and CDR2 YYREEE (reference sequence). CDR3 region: CASSPELPGTSGTDTQYF. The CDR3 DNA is TGTGCCAGCAGCCCGGAATTACCCGGGACTAGCGGCACAGATACGCAGTATTTT.

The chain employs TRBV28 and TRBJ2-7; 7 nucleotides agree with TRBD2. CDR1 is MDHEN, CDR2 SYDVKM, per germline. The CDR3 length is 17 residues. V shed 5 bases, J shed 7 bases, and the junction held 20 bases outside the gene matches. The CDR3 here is CASSPSTGVGLGWEQYF. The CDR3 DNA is TGTGCCAGCAGTCCGTCAACGGGAGTTGGACTAGGCTGGGAGCAGTACTTC.

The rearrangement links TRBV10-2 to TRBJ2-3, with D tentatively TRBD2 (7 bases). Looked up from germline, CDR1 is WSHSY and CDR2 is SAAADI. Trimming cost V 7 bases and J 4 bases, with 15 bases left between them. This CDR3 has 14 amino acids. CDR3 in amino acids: CASIPGGGADTQYF. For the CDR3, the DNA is TGCGCCAGCATACCGGGGGGCGGCGCAGATACGCAGTATTTT.